A single sample is the source of the 25 T cell receptor beta chains below, sequenced in a study of blood T cell repertoires in COVID-19. The protocol was immunoSEQ multiplex PCR, while the TCRdb copy is restricted to in-frame clones and leaves out a portion. The table has more than 150,000 clones, more than 90% seen once. The sample comprised peripheral blood. These TCRs come from a man between 45 and 60 years old with acute or convalescent COVID-19.

This chain joins TRBV7-6 and TRBJ2-5; a possible D gene is TRBD2 (5 bases). The CDR3 totals 15 residues. Trimming stripped 0 bases from V and 5 bases from J, with 13 bases between. Germline values: CDR1 SGHVS, CDR2 FNYEAQ. The CDR3 region has the DNA TGTGCCAGCAGCTTAGCGGGAGAATGGTGGGAGACCCAGTACTTC. Amino acids: CASSLAGEWWETQYF.

This chain links TRBV18 with TRBJ1-5; the D gene is possibly TRBD1 (6 bases). V was pared by 3 bases and J by 5 bases, with 8 bases between. Germline V CDR1 and CDR2: KGHSH, LQKENI. The CDR3 is made up of 13 amino acids. CDR3 residues: CASSPQGHQPQHF. Written as DNA, the CDR3 is TGTGCCAGCTCACCCCAGGGGCATCAGCCCCAGCATTTT.

The V call is TRBV27, the J call TRBJ2-3; 8 bases fit TRBD1. This CDR3 has 14 residues. Germline loops: CDR1 MNHEY, CDR2 SMNVEV (reference sequence). V was clipped by 5 bases and J by 4 bases; unmatched bases: 5. The CDR3 bases are TGTGCCAGCAGTGCTGACAGGGGTTCAGATACGCAGTATTTT. This sequence encodes CASSADRGSDTQYF.

The chain joins TRBV30 to TRBJ2-2; D is possibly TRBD1 (5 bases). Germline CDR1 is GTSNPN and CDR2 is SVGIG (reference sequence). CDR3 length: 13 amino acids. The V and J ends lost 2 bases and 8 bases respectively, with 12 bases between them. The chain's CDR3 is CAWSSYRSGELFF. The CDR3, as DNA: TGTGCCTGGAGTTCCTACAGGTCGGGGGAGCTGTTTTTT.

This chain links TRBV9 with TRBJ1-6, with a weak D call TRBD1 (5 bases). Per germline, CDR1 SGDLS and CDR2 YYNGEE. The CDR3 totals 15 residues. Trimming took off 0 bases at V and 6 bases at J, with 10 bases between the two ends. CDR3 DNA sequence: TGTGCCAGCAGCGTAGCAGGGATTTCTAATTCACCCCTCCACTTT. This encodes CASSVAGISNSPLHF. The full variable domain, with the rest looked up from reference TRBV9 and TRBJ1-6, is DSGVTQTPKHLITATGQRVTLRCSPRSGDLSVYWYQQSLDQGLQFLIQYYNGEERAKGNILERFSAQQFPDLHSELNLSSLELGDSALYFCASSVAGISNSPLHFGNGTRLTVT.

The chain employs TRBV18 and TRBJ2-3; the D is unclear. The germline V gene has CDR1 KGHSH and CDR2 LQKENI. CDR3 length: 14 amino acids. V was clipped by 2 bases and J by 0 bases, with 6 bases between them. The CDR3 loop reads CASSPARSTDTQYF. The CDR3 nucleotides are TGTGCCAGCTCACCAGCACGGAGCACAGATACGCAGTATTTT.

The chain links TRBV5-5 to TRBJ1-6; D uncertain. V was cut by 4 bases and J by 4 bases, with 12 bases left in between. This CDR3 has 15 residues. CDR1 and CDR2 (germline): SGHKS, YYEKEE (reference sequence). DNA of the CDR3: TGTGCCAGCAGCACGGGTACGGGGTATAATTCACCCCTCCACTTT. Its protein is CASSTGTGYNSPLHF.

The chain combines TRBV28 with TRBJ2-3; weak D call: TRBD2 (6 bases). There are 15 residues in the CDR3. Germline CDR1 reads MDHEN; CDR2 reads SYDVKM. Trimming took off 2 bases at V and 4 bases at J, with 13 bases between the two ends. CDR3: CASSLPPGTSDTQYF. In DNA, the CDR3 is TGTGCCAGCAGTTTACCTCCCGGGACTTCAGATACGCAGTATTTT.

The genes are TRBV7-6 and TRBJ2-1; D might be TRBD2 (6 bases). The CDR3 covers 15 residues. Per the germline V gene, CDR1 is SGHVS and CDR2 is FNYEAQ. V lost 2 bases, J lost 4 bases, and 12 bases lay in between. As DNA, the CDR3 is TGTGCCAGCAGCTTACGGCGGGATAAGTACAATGAGCAGTTCTTC. It encodes CASSLRRDKYNEQFF. The full variable domain, with the rest looked up from reference TRBV7-6 and TRBJ2-1, is GAGVSQSPRYKVTKRGQDVALRCDPISGHVSLYWYRQALGQGPEFLTYFNYEAQQDKSGLPNDRFSAERPEGSISTLTIQRTEQRDSAMYRCASSLRRDKYNEQFFGPGTRLTVL.

The chain uses TRBV5-5 and TRBJ2-2; D gene unclear. V was cut by 0 bases and J by 2 bases, with 8 bases left in between. The CDR3 runs to 15 residues. The germline gives CDR1 SGHKS, CDR2 YYEKEE (reference sequence). The CDR3 loop reads CASSLGLGNTGELFF. As DNA, the CDR3 is TGTGCCAGCAGCTTGGGGCTAGGTAACACCGGGGAGCTGTTTTTT.

CDR3 nucleotide sequence: TGTGCCAGCGGAACTCAAGCTGGGGGGATCAATGAGCAGTTCTTC. It translates to CASGTQAGGINEQFF. The V call is TRBV7-8, the J call TRBJ2-1; perhaps TRBD2 as D (6 bases). V gave up 8 bases and J gave up 6 bases, with 20 bases separating them. In germline, CDR1 is SGHVS, CDR2 FQNEAQ. CDR3 size: 15 residues.

This chain joins TRBV29-1 and TRBJ2-1, with TRBD1 identical over 12 bases. J was trimmed by 8 bases and V by 3 bases; bases with no gene match: 11. Per the germline V gene, CDR1 is SQVTM and CDR2 is ANQGSEA. The CDR3 sequence is 16 residues long. The DNA for the CDR3 is TGCAGCGTTGAGACACGGGACAGGGGGCTACTTGATGAGCAGTTCTTC. Translation: CSVETRDRGLLDEQFF.

The chain has TRBV6-4 and TRBJ2-5; 7 positions match TRBD1. V lost 8 bases to trimming and J lost 10 bases; unmatched junction nucleotides: 16. Germline V CDR1 and CDR2: MRHNA, SNTAGT. CDR3 size: 14 residues. The chain's CDR3 is CASRRQGRRFFQYF. The DNA of the CDR3 is TGTGCCAGCCGAAGACAGGGTAGGCGATTTTTCCAGTACTTC.

V usage is TRBV12-5 and J usage is TRBJ2-1; D perhaps matches TRBD1 (6 bases). V gave up 2 bases and J gave up 4 bases, with 9 bases separating them. The CDR3 loop spans 14 amino acids. The germline gives CDR1 LGHNT, CDR2 FRNRAP. The DNA of the CDR3 is TGTGCTAGTGGTTTGTGGACAGAGTACAATGAGCAGTTCTTC. This codes for CASGLWTEYNEQFF.

The CDR3 loop is CASSLYGGVGEKLFF. The DNA for the CDR3 is TGTGCCAGTAGTCTTTACGGGGGAGTAGGTGAAAAACTGTTTTTT. The chain links TRBV19 to TRBJ1-4; D is possibly TRBD1 (5 bases). Between the trimmed V and J ends, which lost 5 bases and 7 bases, there was a span of 17 bases. The CDR3 runs 15 residues. Germline values: CDR1 LNHDA, CDR2 SQIVND (reference sequence).

This chain connects TRBV6-4 to TRBJ2-5; D not resolved. The CDR3 has 9 amino acids. Per germline, CDR1 MRHNA and CDR2 SNTAGT. CDR3 protein: CAEIGTQYF. The CDR3 DNA reads TGTGCTGAAATCGGGACCCAGTACTTC.

This chain connects TRBV12-3 or TRBV12-4 to TRBJ2-5; 9 bases line up with TRBD1. This CDR3 is 13 amino acids long. The ends lost 9 bases at V and 2 bases at J; junction bases unmatched: 4. The CDR3 DNA reads TGTGCCAGTTGGGGACAGGGACAAGAGACCCAGTACTTC. This sequence encodes CASWGQGQETQYF.

The chain couples TRBV30 to TRBJ2-2; no definite D call. Germline V gene lookup returns CDR1 GTSNPN and CDR2 SVGIG (reference sequence). The CDR3 extends over 13 amino acids. V lost 3 bases and J 6 bases, leaving 11 bases between the germline ends. CDR3 sequence (DNA): TGTGCCTGGAGCCCTTTATATTCCGGGGAGCTGTTTTTT. Its translation is CAWSPLYSGELFF.

The gene calls are TRBV3-1 (or the pseudogene TRBV3-2) and TRBJ2-1; D is possibly TRBD2 (6 bases). The CDR3 sequence is 17 residues long. V lost 0 bases and J lost 2, with 14 bases in between. Germline CDR1 LGHDT, CDR2 YNNKEL (reference sequence). CDR3 sequence (DNA): TGTGCCAGCAGCCAAGATCCGGCTAGCGCTGCCTACAATGAGCAGTTCTTC. Amino acids: CASSQDPASAAYNEQFF.

The chain joins TRBV2 to TRBJ2-2; 10 nucleotides line up with TRBD2. The CDR3 is 16 amino acids. With 6 bases clipped from V and 1 base from J, the junction kept 5 bases outside the gene matches. Germline V CDR1 and CDR2: SNHLY, FYNNEI. CDR3 sequence reads: CASRAGLAVNTGELFF. For the CDR3, the DNA is TGTGCCAGCAGAGCCGGACTAGCGGTGAACACCGGGGAGCTGTTTTTT.

This clone has only one observation. The rearrangement joins TRBV6-5 to TRBJ2-3, with 11 positions matching TRBD2. This CDR3 has 15 amino acids. Per the germline V gene, CDR1 is MNHEY and CDR2 is SVGAGI. V shed 6 bases and J 1 base; nucleotides not matched to a gene: 3. The CDR3 loop is CASSQLAGGTDTQYF. CDR3 bases: TGTGCCAGCAGCCAACTAGCGGGGGGCACAGATACGCAGTATTTT.

The rearrangement links TRBV5-1 to TRBJ1-4; possible D gene TRBD1, 6 bases. CDR3 length: 16 residues. Germline assignment: CDR1 SGHRS and CDR2 YFSETQ. V lost 4 bases and J 3 bases, leaving 16 bases between the germline ends. CDR3 protein: CASSGDGGAPNEKLFF. The CDR3 DNA sequence: TGCGCCAGCAGCGGGGACGGGGGGGCCCCTAATGAAAAACTGTTTTTT.

J is TRBJ2-3 and V is TRBV10-1; TRBD2 matches 8 bases. With 6 bases clipped from V and 5 bases from J, the junction kept 4 bases outside the gene matches. Germline V gives CDR1 WNHNN, CDR2 SYGVQD (reference sequence). The CDR3 runs to 13 residues. The CDR3 reads CASSRLARDTQYF. CDR3 nucleotide sequence: TGCGCCAGCAGCCGACTAGCGCGAGATACGCAGTATTTT.

The V call is TRBV5-5, the J call TRBJ1-6; D is uncertain. The CDR3 sequence is 14 residues long. Germline CDR1 SGHKS, CDR2 YYEKEE (reference sequence). Deletions cut 1 base from V and 7 bases from J, with 9 bases between. The CDR3 region is CASSLWGGNSPLHF. CDR3 DNA: TGTGCCAGCAGCTTGTGGGGAGGGAATTCACCCCTCCACTTT. The full variable domain, rest sourced from reference TRBV5-5 and TRBJ1-6, is DAGVTQSPTHLIKTRGQQVTLRCSPISGHKSVSWYQQVLGQGPQFIFQYYEKEERGRGNFPDRFSARQFPNYSSELNVNALLLGDSALYLCASSLWGGNSPLHFGNGTRLTVT.

The J gene is TRBJ2-2, the V gene TRBV19; 7 bases align to TRBD1. Germline V gene lookup returns CDR1 LNHDA and CDR2 SQIVND (reference sequence). This CDR3 has 15 amino acids. The V segment lost 4 bases and the J segment 1 base; nucleotides outside the gene matches: 3. The DNA for the CDR3 is TGTGCCAGTAGTACCCGGACAGGGAACACCGGGGAGCTGTTTTTT. Protein product: CASSTRTGNTGELFF.